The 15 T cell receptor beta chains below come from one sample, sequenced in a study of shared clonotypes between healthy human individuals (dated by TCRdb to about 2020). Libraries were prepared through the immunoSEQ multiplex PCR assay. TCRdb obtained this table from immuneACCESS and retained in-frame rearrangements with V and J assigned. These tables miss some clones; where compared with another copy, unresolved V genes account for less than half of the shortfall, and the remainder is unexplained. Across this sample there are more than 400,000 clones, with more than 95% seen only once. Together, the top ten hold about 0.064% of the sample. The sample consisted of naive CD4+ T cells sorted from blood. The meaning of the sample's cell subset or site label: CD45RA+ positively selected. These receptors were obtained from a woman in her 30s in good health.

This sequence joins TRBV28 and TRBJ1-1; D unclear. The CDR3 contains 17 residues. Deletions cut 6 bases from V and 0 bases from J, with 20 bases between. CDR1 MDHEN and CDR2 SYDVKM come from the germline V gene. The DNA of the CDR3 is TGTGCCAGCAGCTCTCCCCTGGGAGGGCCGATGAACACTGAAGCTTTCTTT. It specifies CASSSPLGGPMNTEAFF.

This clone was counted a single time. CDR3: CASSSRGPHEQYF. CDR3 coding DNA: TGTGCCAGCAGTTCCAGGGGGCCCCACGAGCAGTACTTC. The chain links TRBV6-6 to TRBJ2-7; 8 bases are shared with TRBD1. Unmatched junction bases numbered 4, after V lost 4 bases and J lost 5 bases. CDR1 MNHNY and CDR2 SVGAGI come from the germline V gene (reference sequence). The CDR3 runs 13 residues.

As DNA, the CDR3 is TGTGCCAGCTGGGTCCCGACGGGCTACACCTTC. It is translated as CASWVPTGYTF. The gene calls are TRBV28 and TRBJ1-2; D is unresolved. The CDR3 loop spans 11 amino acids. Germline V gives CDR1 MDHEN, CDR2 SYDVKM. V gave up 8 bases and J gave up 8 bases, with 12 bases separating them.

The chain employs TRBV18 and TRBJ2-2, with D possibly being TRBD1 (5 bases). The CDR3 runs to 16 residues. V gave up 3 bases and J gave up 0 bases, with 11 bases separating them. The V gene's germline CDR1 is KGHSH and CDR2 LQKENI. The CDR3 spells CASSPTGRANTGELFF. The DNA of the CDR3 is TGTGCCAGCTCACCCACAGGCCGGGCGAACACCGGGGAGCTGTTTTTT.

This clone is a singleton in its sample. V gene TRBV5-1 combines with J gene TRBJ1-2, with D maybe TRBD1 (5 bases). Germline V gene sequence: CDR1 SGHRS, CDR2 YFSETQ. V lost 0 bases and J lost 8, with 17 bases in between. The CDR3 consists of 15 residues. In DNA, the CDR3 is TGCGCCAGCAGCTTGGTTCCCCGGGACGGGGTCGGCTACACCTTC. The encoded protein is CASSLVPRDGVGYTF.

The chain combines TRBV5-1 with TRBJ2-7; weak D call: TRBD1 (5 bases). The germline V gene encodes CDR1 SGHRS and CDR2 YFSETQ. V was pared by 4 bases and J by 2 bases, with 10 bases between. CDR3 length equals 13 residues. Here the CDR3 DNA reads TGCGCCAGCAGCGAGGACAACACCTACGAGCAGTACTTC. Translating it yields CASSEDNTYEQYF.

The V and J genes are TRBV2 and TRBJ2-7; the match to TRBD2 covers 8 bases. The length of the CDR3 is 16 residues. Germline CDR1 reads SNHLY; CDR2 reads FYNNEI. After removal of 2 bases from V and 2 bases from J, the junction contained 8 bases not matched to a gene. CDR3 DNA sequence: TGTGCCAGCAGTGAAAAAGTAGCGGGGAAAACCTACGAGCAGTACTTC. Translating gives CASSEKVAGKTYEQYF.

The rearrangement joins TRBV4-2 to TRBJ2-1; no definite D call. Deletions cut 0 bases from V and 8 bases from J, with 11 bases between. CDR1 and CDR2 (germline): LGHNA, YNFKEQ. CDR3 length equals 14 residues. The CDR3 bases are TGTGCCAGCAGCCAAGATCTCAGTCCCCATGAGCAGTTCTTC. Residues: CASSQDLSPHEQFF.

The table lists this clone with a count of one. CDR3 in amino acids: CASRFLQVGDYGYTF. Written as DNA, the CDR3 is TGTGCCAGCAGATTTCTGCAGGTTGGAGACTATGGCTACACCTTC. The chain carries TRBV28 and TRBJ1-2; D not certain. CDR1 and CDR2 from the germline V gene are MDHEN and SYDVKM. This CDR3 region has 15 residues. Deletions cut 6 bases from V and 3 bases from J, with 17 bases between.

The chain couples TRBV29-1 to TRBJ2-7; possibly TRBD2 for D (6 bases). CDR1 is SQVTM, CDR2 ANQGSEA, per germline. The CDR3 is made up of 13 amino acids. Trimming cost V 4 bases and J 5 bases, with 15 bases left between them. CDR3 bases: TGCAGCGTTGTTAAGGGAGGTATGAACGAGCAGTACTTC. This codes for CSVVKGGMNEQYF.

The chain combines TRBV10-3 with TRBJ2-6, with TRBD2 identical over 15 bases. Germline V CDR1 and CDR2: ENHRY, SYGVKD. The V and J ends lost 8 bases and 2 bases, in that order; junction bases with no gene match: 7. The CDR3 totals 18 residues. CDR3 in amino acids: CAIGGLAGGQPGANVLTF. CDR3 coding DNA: TGTGCCATCGGTGGACTAGCGGGAGGGCAACCTGGGGCCAACGTCCTGACTTTC.

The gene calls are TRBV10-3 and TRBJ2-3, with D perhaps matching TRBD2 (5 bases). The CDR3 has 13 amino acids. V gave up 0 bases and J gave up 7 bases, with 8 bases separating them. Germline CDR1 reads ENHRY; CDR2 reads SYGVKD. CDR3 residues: CAISESGEYTQYF. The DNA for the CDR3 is TGTGCCATCAGTGAGTCTGGGGAGTATACGCAGTATTTT.

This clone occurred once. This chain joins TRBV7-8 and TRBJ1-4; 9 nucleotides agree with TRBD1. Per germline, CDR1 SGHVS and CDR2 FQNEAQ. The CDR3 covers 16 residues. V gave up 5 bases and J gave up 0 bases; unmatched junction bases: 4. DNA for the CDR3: TGTGCCAGCAGCCCACGACAGGGGGCAACTAATGAAAAACTGTTTTTT. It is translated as CASSPRQGATNEKLFF. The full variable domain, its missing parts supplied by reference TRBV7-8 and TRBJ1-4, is GAGVSQSPRYKVAKRGQDVALRCDPISGHVSLFWYQQALGQGPEFLTYFQNEAQLDKSGLPSDRFFAERPEGSVSTLKIQRTQQEDSAVYLCASSPRQGATNEKLFFGSGTQLSVL.

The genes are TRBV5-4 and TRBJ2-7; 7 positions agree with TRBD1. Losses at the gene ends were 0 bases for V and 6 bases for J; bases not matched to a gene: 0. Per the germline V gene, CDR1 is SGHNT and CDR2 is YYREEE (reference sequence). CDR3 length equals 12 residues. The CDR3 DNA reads TGTGCCAGCAGCTTGGCAGGGGGCGAGCAGTACTTC. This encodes CASSLAGGEQYF. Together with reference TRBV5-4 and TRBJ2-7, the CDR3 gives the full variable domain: ETGVTQSPTHLIKTRGQQVTLRCSSQSGHNTVSWYQQALGQGPQFIFQYYREEENGRGNFPPRFSGLQFPNYSSELNVNALELDDSALYLCASSLAGGEQYFGPGTRLTVT.

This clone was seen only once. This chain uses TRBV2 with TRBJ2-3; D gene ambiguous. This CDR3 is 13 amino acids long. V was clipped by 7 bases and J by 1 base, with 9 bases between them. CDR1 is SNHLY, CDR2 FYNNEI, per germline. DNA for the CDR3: TGTGCCAGCACAGGCCCTCGCACAGATACGCAGTATTTT. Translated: CASTGPRTDTQYF.